The clone carrying this T cell receptor beta chain was counted only a few times. Its target is not known. This entry belongs to a study of T cell repertoires in cytomegalovirus infection. Study as a whole: CMV epitopes, recently identified HLA-C-restricted and well-studied HLA-B-restricted, were used. Public TCR beta signatures marked donors with CMV infection and the matching HLA.

The CDR3 extends over 16 amino acids. Germline values: CDR1 SGHRS, CDR2 YFSETQ. Unmatched junction bases numbered 10, after V lost 4 bases and J lost 4 bases. Study-level results: Within the response measured ex vivo, HLA-C-restricted CMV-specific TCR beta clonotypes were dominant.

TCRdb processed the reads anew with MiXCR; each CDR3 protein has one entry. The data hold some 500,000 distinct CDR3 sequences, with approximately 40% observed a single time. Source: cultured PBMCs, taken from culture after CMV antigen stimulation. This rearrangement joins TRBV5-1 to TRBJ2-5, with 10 nucleotides matching TRBD2. This receptor was identified in a human donor in good health (CMV status not recorded). Some clones in this sample may be carry-over from other donors' samples. The DNA of the CDR3 is TGCGCCAGCAGCACGGCGAGCGGGAGGGCCGGAGAGACCCAGTACTTC. This encodes CASSTASGRAGETQYF.